This T cell receptor beta chain was identified in a study of response to subunit inactivated influenza vaccine (dated 2018 in TCRdb). Regarding the research as a whole: To follow how T cells responded to a trivalent subunit inactivated influenza vaccine, the researchers relied on deep quantitative profiling of the T cell receptor repertoire.

What the authors observed across the whole study: The authors proposed that each seasonal influenza vaccination may bring in only a limited number of new T cells.

The germline V gene (reference sequence) provides CDR1 MNHEY and CDR2 SMNVEV. Taken from cysteine to phenylalanine, the CDR3 has 12 residues. Just CDR3 DNA is preserved here, 36 bases in frame from base 1. Trimming at the junction amounts to 5 bases on V and 7 bases on J, and the germline ends lie 9 bases apart. As concerns this clonotype: Its antigen remains undetermined. No qualities accompany the bases; no much larger clone lies one base away.

Libraries were made using RT-PCR. Sequencer: Illumina HiSeq 2500. Through fastp at Q25 and MiXCR, TCRdb rebuilt clones from the public reads, retaining in-frame beta chains. Each entry is one CDR3 protein sequence, shown with its most common DNA and genes. The sample records approximately 480,000 distinct CDR3 sequences, around 9.9% of which are singletons. The top ten clones comprise about 12% of the sample. The sample's time point, from its label and the paper: approximately 40 days after influenza vaccine administration. This sample comprised PBMCs from blood, obtained 40 to 50 days after vaccination. This sequence originates from a man aged 50 to 59 who received an inactivated influenza vaccine. Donor details come from another sample of the same person, matched by shared clones. The chain is encoded by TRBV27 joined to TRBJ2-1; the D gene identity is not certain. The CDR3 region: CASSTPRNEQFF. The DNA reads TGTGCCAGCAGTACCCCTAGGAATGAGCAGTTCTTC.